This T cell receptor beta chain was recovered during a study of regulatory T cells in long-lasting Graves disease (dated by TCRdb to 2020 to 2023). With respect to the entire study: Newly diagnosed Graves' disease patients had taken antithyroid drugs for less than 3 months. Persistent Graves' disease patients were compared with newly diagnosed Graves' disease patients by peripheral blood TCR sequencing and RNA sequencing. The study was registered as a clinical trial and conducted in China. A total of 33 samples underwent TCR sequencing, from 13 patients with persistent Graves' disease and roughly 20 patients with newly diagnosed Graves' disease.

The protocol used for the library was multiplex PCR. The listed sequencing device is Illumina HiSeq 4000. TCR beta libraries were built with iRepertoire HTBI primers and Arm-PCR amplification of CDR3 regions. PCR products were gel purified before sequencing. The original methods were these. Across samples, approximately 68 TRBV and 12 to 15 TRBJ segments were identified and used for gene usage analysis of CDR3 amino acid clonotypes. COPE and FqMerger were used to merge filtered high-quality paired reads into contigs. BLAST was used to align contigs to IMGT TRBV, TRBD and TRBJ reference genes, with CDR3 defined following IMGT. Clonotypes above 0.1% frequency were classified as highly expanded clones. Shannon entropy was used to measure repertoire diversity, and the Gini coefficient was used to measure V-J evenness. A clonotype found in more than one individual was treated as public. TCRdb handled the public reads itself, with Q25 trimming in fastp and clone calling in MiXCR, and kept productive beta chains. CDR3 protein duplicates are merged, each entry listing the most common genes and DNA. In this record, the V and J calls reflect TCRdb's handling and not the investigators' own analysis. The sample data list around 360,000 distinct CDR3 sequences, and roughly 15% of these were observed just once. 20% to 25% of the sample is taken by the ten largest.

A distance of 15 bases separates the germline ends of V and J, which lose 6 bases and 4 bases respectively. Looking up the germline V gene (reference sequence) yields CDR1 LNHDA and CDR2 SQIVND. The CDR3 runs 14 residues from the cysteine to the phenylalanine. Only the CDR3 DNA stays, 42 bases, in frame from base 1. This clonotype was seen repeatedly, ten times or more. Its antigen is currently not known. No base-level quality is on record; no much larger clone is a single base apart. The full study reports these points: Preferential use of TRBV28, TRBJ1-2 and TRBJ2-5 was observed in persistent disease, whereas TRBV20-1 and TRBJ2-1 were favored in newly diagnosed disease. The authors acknowledged the small sample size as a limitation that may reduce accuracy. Peripheral blood alone was examined, since thyroid tissue, which constituted the primary lesion, could not be accessed. Lower TCR Shannon entropy and fewer highly expanded clones were observed in persistent Graves' disease patients than in newly diagnosed patients, which suggested clonal expansion. Patients with persistent disease shared more public clonotypes (around 3,000) than newly diagnosed patients did (approximately 970). Sequencing and analysis were restricted to the TCR beta chain.

The sample's time point label, in plain terms: newly diagnosed GD, antithyroid drugs for less than 3 months. RNA was extracted from PBMCs in TRIzol for both TCR sequencing and RNA sequencing. The diagnosis of Graves' disease followed American Thyroid Association guidelines. Recruitment of patients was carried out at an endocrinology department in Xi'an, China. From each patient, around 8.3 milliliters of peripheral blood was collected into an EDTA anticoagulant tube. Ficoll Paque Plus density gradient separation was used to isolate PBMCs, and no further T cell sorting was performed. An Agilent 2100 Bioanalyzer and agarose gel were used to check RNA quality, and a NanoDrop 2000 was used to measure RNA concentration. These data also formed part of another study, on T cells in Graves' hyperthyroidism and ophthalmopathy. As described in the second report: Stable Graves' hyperthyroidism was defined as no progression to ophthalmopathy during 18 months of follow-up. The hyperthyroidism patients were between 18 and 65 years old and newly diagnosed, with a disease duration of less than 2 months. Exclusion was applied to patients with uncontrolled infections, other autoimmune diseases, pregnancy or lactation. Diagnoses were established on the basis of clinical symptoms, serum thyroxine and TRAb, thyroid ultrasound, and orbital computed tomography. The first round of RT-PCR for the TCR CDR3 was performed with the HTBI primer set and the Qiagen OneStep RT-PCR kit. Most expanded thyroid clonotypes (frequency above 0.001) were also detected in blood, suggesting blood repertoires may reflect thyroid immune responses. A model built on a 13 V-J signature distinguished ophthalmopathy from stable hyperthyroidism, reaching about 88% sensitivity and 81% to 83% specificity in cross-validation and 80%/75% in testing. In validation, progression to ophthalmopathy was predicted by the model with 70% to 71% sensitivity and 72% to 85% specificity, a median of about 6.8 months before onset. A discovery cohort of around 100 patients, about 40 with Graves' ophthalmopathy and about 58 with stable Graves' hyperthyroidism, was used to find distinguishing TCR V-J signatures. An independent validation cohort of around 19 hyperthyroidism patients and about 15 patients who later progressed to ophthalmopathy tested prospective prediction of ophthalmopathy. The 95 to 100 discovery patients were divided at random into training and test sets in a 7:3 ratio. In addition, the study compared T-cell repertoires in thyroid tissue and in blood from 6 or 7 Graves' hyperthyroidism patients. Following sampling, methimazole starting at 30 mg daily was given to hyperthyroidism patients, and high-dose intravenous methylprednisolone was given to ophthalmopathy patients. Libraries were constructed in a second round of multiplex PCR, after which size selection and purification were performed. Paired-end sequencing of the libraries was performed with 100 bp reads on an Illumina HiSeq2000. Raw data were processed with SOAPnuke, discarding reads with adapters, uncalled bases, mean Phred below 15, or no exact constant-primer or identifier match. High-quality paired reads were merged with COPE v1.2.5, and unique nucleotide sequences were defined as clonotypes. MiTCR v1.1 was used to align the clonotypes against IMGT TRBV, TRBD and TRBJ reference segments. The analysis was restricted to V-J combinations with a frequency above 0.0001, which together covered about 99% of the repertoires. The TCS score was defined as F50 (clonal expansion) divided by E x V (chaos), with BLOSUM62-based TCRdist calculated between CDR3 peptides within each V-J. Welch's t-statistics and random forest reduced some 510 V-J features to roughly 13, which were used in a naive Bayes classifier (R e1071). No statistical method was used to set the sample size in advance, and investigators knew the group allocation. The paper describes TCR Vbeta CDR3 sequencing of 120 to 150 peripheral blood samples, made up of about 40 ophthalmopathy patients, 70 to 75 hyperthyroidism patients and about 17 progressor patients.

The chain is made from TRBV19 and TRBJ2-5, with the D segment identity uncertain. The specimen comprised peripheral blood mononuclear cells (PBMCs), sampled at new diagnosis, from a patient treated with antithyroid drugs. This TCR was recovered from a woman between 18 and 30 years old with Graves disease. Donor details come from another sample of the same person, matched by shared clones. The CDR3 protein sequence reads: CASSLDVGVETQYF. The nucleotides are TGTGCCAGTAGCTTGGATGTTGGTGTAGAGACCCAGTACTTC.